These 5 T cell receptor beta chains were all obtained from the same sample, sequenced in a study of T cell changes during pregnancy in multiple sclerosis. Some clones are missing from TCRdb's copy, which holds only in-frame ones; the method was immunoSEQ multiplex PCR. The table records around 35,000 clones, 85% to 90% of them present only once. The sample was CD8+ T cells from peripheral blood mononuclear cells, taken after pregnancy. The receptors originated from a female donor with multiple sclerosis, enrolled in a pregnancy study.

The chain joins TRBV10-3 to TRBJ1-2; D is undetermined. V shed 2 bases and J shed 1 base, with 14 bases lying between them. This CDR3 has 16 amino acids. Germline V gene sequence: CDR1 ENHRY, CDR2 SYGVKD. CDR3 sequence: CAISEPPFEGNYGYTF. The CDR3 DNA reads as TGTGCCATCAGTGAGCCCCCGTTTGAGGGTAACTATGGCTACACCTTC.

The J gene is TRBJ1-6, the V gene TRBV7-6; D perhaps matches TRBD1 (6 bases). In germline, CDR1 is SGHVS, CDR2 FNYEAQ. The CDR3 loop spans 13 amino acids. V gave up 5 bases and J gave up 9 bases, with 11 bases separating them. In DNA form, the CDR3 reads TGTGCCAGCAGCCGGGACATGGGTTCACCCCTCCACTTT. It codes for CASSRDMGSPLHF.

This clone was recorded once. This chain's CDR3 is CASRFMEGGNQPQHF. The DNA for the CDR3 is TGTGCCAGTAGATTCATGGAGGGGGGGAATCAGCCCCAGCATTTT. The chain carries TRBV19 and TRBJ1-5, with D perhaps matching TRBD1 (6 bases). V was pared by 6 bases and J by 4 bases, with 16 bases between. CDR3 length: 15 residues. Germline loops: CDR1 LNHDA, CDR2 SQIVND (reference sequence).

V and J are TRBV4-2 and TRBJ2-2; 8 bases align to TRBD1. Germline V gene sequence: CDR1 LGHNA, CDR2 YNFKEQ. The CDR3 is 16 residues long. V lost 4 bases to trimming and J lost 6 bases; unmatched junction nucleotides: 10. In DNA, the CDR3 is TGTGCCAGCAGCCGCAACCCGACAGGGGAAGCCGGGGAGCTGTTTTTT. Translating gives CASSRNPTGEAGELFF.

This clone was observed once. This chain connects TRBV6-1 to TRBJ2-5; D may be TRBD1 (5 bases). The CDR3 is 12 residues long. Looked up from germline, CDR1 is MNHNS and CDR2 is SASEGT. V shed 7 bases and J shed 5 bases, with 11 bases lying between them. CDR3 in amino acids: CASTQGWETQYF. The CDR3 DNA reads TGTGCCAGCACCCAGGGTTGGGAGACCCAGTACTTC.